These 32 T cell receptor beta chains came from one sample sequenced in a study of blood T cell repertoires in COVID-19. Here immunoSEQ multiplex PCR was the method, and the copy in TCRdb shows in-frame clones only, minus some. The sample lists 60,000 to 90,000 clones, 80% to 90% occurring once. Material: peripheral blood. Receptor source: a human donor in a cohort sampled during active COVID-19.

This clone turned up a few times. The CDR3 nucleotides read TGTGCCAGCAGTTACGCGCTCCAGGGAGAGACCCAGTACTTC. Encoded protein: CASSYALQGETQYF. The chain uses TRBV6-5 and TRBJ2-5; possible D gene TRBD1, 5 bases. The CDR3 loop spans 14 amino acids. V was cut by 2 bases and J by 4 bases, with 11 bases left in between. The germline V gene has CDR1 MNHEY and CDR2 SVGAGI.

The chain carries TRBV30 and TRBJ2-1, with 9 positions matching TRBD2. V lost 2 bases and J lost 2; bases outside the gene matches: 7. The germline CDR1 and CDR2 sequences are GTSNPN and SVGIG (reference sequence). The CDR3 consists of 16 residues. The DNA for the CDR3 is TGTGCCTGGAGTTCCCCGGCGGGGGGGCCCTACAATGAGCAGTTCTTC. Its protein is CAWSSPAGGPYNEQFF.

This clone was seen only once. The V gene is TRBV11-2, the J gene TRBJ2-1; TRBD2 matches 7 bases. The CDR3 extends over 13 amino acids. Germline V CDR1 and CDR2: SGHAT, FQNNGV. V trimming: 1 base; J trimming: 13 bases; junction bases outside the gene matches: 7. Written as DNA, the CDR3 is TGTGCCAGCAGCTTAGGGGCAGGGAGGGATCAGTTCTTC. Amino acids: CASSLGAGRDQFF.

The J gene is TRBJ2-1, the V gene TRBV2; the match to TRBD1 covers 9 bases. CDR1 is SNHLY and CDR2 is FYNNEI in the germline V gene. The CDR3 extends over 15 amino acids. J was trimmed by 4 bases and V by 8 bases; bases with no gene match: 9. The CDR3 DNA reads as TGTGCCAGCCGCGGACAGGGGCCGGGGTACAATGAGCAGTTCTTC. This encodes CASRGQGPGYNEQFF. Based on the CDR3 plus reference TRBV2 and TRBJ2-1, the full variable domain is EPEVTQTPSHQVTQMGQEVILRCVPISNHLYFYWYRQILGQKVEFLVSFYNNEISEKSEIFDDQFSVERPDGSNFTLKIRSTKLEDSAMYFCASRGQGPGYNEQFFGPGTRLTVL.

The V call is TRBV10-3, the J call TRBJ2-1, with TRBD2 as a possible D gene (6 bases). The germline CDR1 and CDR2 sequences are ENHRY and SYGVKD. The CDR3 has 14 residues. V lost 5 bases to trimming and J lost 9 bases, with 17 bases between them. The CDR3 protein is CAISRLGGPGEQFF. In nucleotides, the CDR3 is TGTGCCATCAGTAGACTAGGAGGGCCTGGTGAGCAGTTCTTC.

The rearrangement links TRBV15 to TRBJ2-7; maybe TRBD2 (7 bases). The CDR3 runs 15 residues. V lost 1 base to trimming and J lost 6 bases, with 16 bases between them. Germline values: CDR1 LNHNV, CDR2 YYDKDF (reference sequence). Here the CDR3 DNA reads TGTGCCACCAGCAGAGGGGGCGGGAGACAGGTCGAGCAGTACTTC. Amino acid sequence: CATSRGGGRQVEQYF.

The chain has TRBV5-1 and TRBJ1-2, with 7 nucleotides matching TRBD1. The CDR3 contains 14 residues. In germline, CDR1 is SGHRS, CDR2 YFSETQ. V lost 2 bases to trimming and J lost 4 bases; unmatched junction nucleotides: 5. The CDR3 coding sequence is TGCGCCAGCAGCTTATCCCAGGGGGTCTATGGCTACACCTTC. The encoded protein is CASSLSQGVYGYTF.

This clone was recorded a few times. This CDR3 reads CASSSGNSPLHF. The CDR3 DNA reads as TGTGCCAGCAGCTCGGGGAATTCACCCCTCCACTTT. The chain joins TRBV7-9 to TRBJ1-6, with D uncertain. The V and J ends lost 4 bases and 7 bases respectively, with 5 bases between them. The CDR3 is made up of 12 amino acids. CDR1 and CDR2 (germline): SEHNR, FQNEAQ (reference sequence).

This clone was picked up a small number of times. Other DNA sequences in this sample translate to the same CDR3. Written as DNA, the CDR3 is TGTGCCAGCAGCTCAGAGGTCGCGAACACCGGGGAGCTGTTTTTT. Translating gives CASSSEVANTGELFF. The chain carries TRBV5-4 and TRBJ2-2; D not resolved. V dropped 3 bases and J dropped 0 bases, with 9 bases sitting between them. This CDR3 spans 15 amino acids. Germline CDR1 reads SGHNT; CDR2 reads YYREEE (reference sequence).

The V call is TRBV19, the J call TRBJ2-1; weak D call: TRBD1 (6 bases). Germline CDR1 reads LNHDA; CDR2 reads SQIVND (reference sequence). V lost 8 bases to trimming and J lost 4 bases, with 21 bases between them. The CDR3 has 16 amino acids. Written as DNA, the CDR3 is TGTGCCAGTGCCAGCGATTCAGGGGCCAGATACAATGAGCAGTTCTTC. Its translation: CASASDSGARYNEQFF.

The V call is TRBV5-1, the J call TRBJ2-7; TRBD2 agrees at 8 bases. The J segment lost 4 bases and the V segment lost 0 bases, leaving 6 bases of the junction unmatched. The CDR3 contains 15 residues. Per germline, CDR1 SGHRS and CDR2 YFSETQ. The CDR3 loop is CASSLGGGGPYEQYF. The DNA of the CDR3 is TGCGCCAGCAGCTTGGGGGGCGGGGGGCCTTACGAGCAGTACTTC.

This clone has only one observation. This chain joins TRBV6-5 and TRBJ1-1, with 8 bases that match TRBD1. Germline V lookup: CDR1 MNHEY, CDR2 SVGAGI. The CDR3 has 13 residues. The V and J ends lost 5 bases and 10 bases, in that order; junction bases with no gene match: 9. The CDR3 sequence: CASSRTGQGGAFF. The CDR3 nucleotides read TGTGCCAGCAGTAGAACTGGACAGGGTGGAGCTTTCTTT.

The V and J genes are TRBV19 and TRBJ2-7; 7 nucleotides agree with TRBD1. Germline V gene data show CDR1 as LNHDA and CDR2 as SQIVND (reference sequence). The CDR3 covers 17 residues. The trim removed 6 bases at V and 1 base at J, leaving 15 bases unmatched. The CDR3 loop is CASRTRGSSGGSYEQYF. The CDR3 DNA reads TGTGCCAGTAGGACCAGGGGGAGCAGCGGAGGATCCTACGAGCAGTACTTC.

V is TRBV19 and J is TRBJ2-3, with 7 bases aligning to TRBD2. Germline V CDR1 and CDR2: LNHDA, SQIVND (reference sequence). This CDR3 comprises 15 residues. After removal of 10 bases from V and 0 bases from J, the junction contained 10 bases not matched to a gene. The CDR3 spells CATQQRTRSTDTQYF. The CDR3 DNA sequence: TGTGCCACCCAACAACGGACTAGGAGCACAGATACGCAGTATTTT. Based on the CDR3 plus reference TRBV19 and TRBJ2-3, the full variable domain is DGGITQSPKYLFRKEGQNVTLSCEQNLNHDAMYWYRQDPGQGLRLIYYSQIVNDFQKGDIAEGYSVSREKKESFPLTVTSAQKNPTAFYLCATQQRTRSTDTQYFGPGTRLTVL.

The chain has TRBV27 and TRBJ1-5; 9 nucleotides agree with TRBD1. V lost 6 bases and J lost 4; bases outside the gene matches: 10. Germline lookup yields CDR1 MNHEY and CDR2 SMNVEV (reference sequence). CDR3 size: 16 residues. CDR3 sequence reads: CASSRSTGGKNQPQHF. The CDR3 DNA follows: TGTGCCAGCAGCCGATCTACAGGGGGCAAAAATCAGCCCCAGCATTTT.

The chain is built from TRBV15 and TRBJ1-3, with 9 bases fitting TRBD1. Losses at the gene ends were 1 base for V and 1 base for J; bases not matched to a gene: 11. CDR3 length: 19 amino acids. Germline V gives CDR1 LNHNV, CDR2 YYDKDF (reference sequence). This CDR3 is CATSRGLRQGEESGNTIYF. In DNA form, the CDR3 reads TGTGCCACCAGCAGAGGTCTGCGACAGGGGGAGGAATCTGGAAACACCATATATTTT.

CDR3 in amino acids: CAISEQQDNEKLFF. The DNA of the CDR3 is TGTGCCATCAGTGAGCAACAGGATAATGAAAAACTGTTTTTT. The rearrangement uses TRBV10-3 and TRBJ1-4; TRBD1 might be the D (5 bases). V dropped 2 bases and J dropped 4 bases, with 8 bases sitting between them. CDR1 is ENHRY, CDR2 SYGVKD, per germline. This CDR3 is built from 14 residues.

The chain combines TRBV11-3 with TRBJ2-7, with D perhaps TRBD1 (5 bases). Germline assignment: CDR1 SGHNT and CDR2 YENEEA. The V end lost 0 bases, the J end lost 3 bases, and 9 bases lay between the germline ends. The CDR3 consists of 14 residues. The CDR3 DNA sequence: TGTGCCAGCAGCTTAGAGCAGGGAAACTACGAGCAGTACTTC. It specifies CASSLEQGNYEQYF.

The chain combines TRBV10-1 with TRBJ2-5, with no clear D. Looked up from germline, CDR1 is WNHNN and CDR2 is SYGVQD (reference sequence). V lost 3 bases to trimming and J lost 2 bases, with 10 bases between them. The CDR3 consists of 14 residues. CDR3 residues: CASSDPRSQETQYF. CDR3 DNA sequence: TGCGCCAGCAGTGATCCTAGATCTCAAGAGACCCAGTACTTC.

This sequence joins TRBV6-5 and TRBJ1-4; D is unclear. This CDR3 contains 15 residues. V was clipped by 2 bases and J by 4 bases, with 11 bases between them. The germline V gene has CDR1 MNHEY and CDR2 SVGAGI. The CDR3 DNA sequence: TGTGCCAGCAGTTACCGCAGACAATTTAATGAAAAACTGTTTTTT. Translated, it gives CASSYRRQFNEKLFF.

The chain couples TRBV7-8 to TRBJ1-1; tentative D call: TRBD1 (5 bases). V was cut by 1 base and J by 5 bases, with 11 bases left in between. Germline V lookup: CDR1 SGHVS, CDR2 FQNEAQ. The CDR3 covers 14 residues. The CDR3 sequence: CASSLGGRRTEAFF. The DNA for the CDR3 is TGTGCCAGCAGCTTAGGGGGGAGGAGGACTGAAGCTTTCTTT.

The DNA of the CDR3 is TGTGCCAGCAGCCAGACAGGGGGTTGGAAACTGTTTTTT. Its protein product is CASSQTGGWKLFF. This chain joins TRBV5-6 and TRBJ1-4; TRBD1 agrees at 9 bases. Trimming removed 4 bases from V and 11 bases from J; junction bases left unmatched: 6. CDR3 length equals 13 residues. CDR1 and CDR2 (germline): SGHDT, YYEEEE. Based on the CDR3 plus reference TRBV5-6 and TRBJ1-4, the full variable domain is DAGVTQSPTHLIKTRGQQVTLRCSPKSGHDTVSWYQQALGQGPQFIFQYYEEEERQRGNFPDRFSGHQFPNYSSELNVNALLLGDSALYLCASSQTGGWKLFFGSGTQLSVL.

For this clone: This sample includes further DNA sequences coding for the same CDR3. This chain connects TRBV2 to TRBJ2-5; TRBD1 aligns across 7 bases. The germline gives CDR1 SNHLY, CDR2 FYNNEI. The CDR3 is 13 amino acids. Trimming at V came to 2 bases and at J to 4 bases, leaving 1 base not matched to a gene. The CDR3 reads CASSENRGETQYF. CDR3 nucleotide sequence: TGTGCCAGCAGTGAAAACAGGGGAGAGACCCAGTACTTC.

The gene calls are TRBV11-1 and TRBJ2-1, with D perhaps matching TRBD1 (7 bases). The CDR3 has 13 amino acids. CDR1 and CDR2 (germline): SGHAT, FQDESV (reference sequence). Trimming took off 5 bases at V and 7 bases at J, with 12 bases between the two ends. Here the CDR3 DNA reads TGTGCCAGCAGCCCCAGGGGGGCAAATGAGCAGTTCTTC. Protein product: CASSPRGANEQFF.

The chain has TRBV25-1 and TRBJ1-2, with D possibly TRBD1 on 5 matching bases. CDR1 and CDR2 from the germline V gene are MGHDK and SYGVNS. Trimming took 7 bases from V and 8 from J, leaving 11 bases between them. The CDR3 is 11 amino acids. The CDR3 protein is CASNGGVGYTF. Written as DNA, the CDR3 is TGTGCCAGCAACGGAGGGGTCGGCTACACCTTC.

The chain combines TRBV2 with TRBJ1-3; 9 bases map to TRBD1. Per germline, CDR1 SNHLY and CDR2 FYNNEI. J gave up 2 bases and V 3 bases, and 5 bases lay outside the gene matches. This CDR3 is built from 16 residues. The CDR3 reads CASSDITGGPGNTIYF. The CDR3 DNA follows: TGTGCCAGCAGTGACATAACAGGGGGCCCTGGAAACACCATATATTTT.

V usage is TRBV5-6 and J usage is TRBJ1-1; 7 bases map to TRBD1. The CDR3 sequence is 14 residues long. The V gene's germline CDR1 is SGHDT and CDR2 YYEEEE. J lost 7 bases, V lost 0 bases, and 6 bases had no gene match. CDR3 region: CASSLGPRDSEAFF. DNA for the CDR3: TGTGCCAGCAGCTTGGGACCCCGGGACAGTGAAGCTTTCTTT.

The CDR3 loop is CATSGRDTLYEQYF. DNA of the CDR3: TGTGCCACCAGCGGCCGGGACACCCTCTACGAGCAGTACTTC. This chain joins TRBV15 and TRBJ2-7; perhaps TRBD1 as D (6 bases). With 5 bases removed from V and 3 bases from J, the gap between germline ends came to 14 bases. CDR1 is LNHNV, CDR2 YYDKDF, per germline (reference sequence). This CDR3 comprises 14 residues.

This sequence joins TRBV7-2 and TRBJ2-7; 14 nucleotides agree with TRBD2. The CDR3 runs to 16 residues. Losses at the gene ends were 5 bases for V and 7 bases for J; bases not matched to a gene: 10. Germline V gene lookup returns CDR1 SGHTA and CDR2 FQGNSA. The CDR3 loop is CASSEGLAGGLSEQYF. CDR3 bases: TGTGCCAGCAGCGAAGGACTAGCGGGAGGTTTATCTGAGCAGTACTTC.

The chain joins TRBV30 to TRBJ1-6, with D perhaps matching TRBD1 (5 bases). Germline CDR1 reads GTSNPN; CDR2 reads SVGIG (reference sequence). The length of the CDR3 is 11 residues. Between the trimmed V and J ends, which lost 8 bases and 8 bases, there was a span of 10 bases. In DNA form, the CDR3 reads TGTGCCGGAAAAGGGGATTCACCCCTCCACTTT. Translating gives CAGKGDSPLHF.

CDR3 nucleotide sequence: TGTGCCAGTAGTATAACCGGGGGGCGGGTAAATGAGCAGTTCTTC. This gives the protein CASSITGGRVNEQFF. The genes are TRBV19 and TRBJ2-1; D perhaps matches TRBD2 (7 bases). The CDR3 is 15 residues long. Germline CDR1 is LNHDA and CDR2 is SQIVND (reference sequence). V dropped 2 bases and J dropped 7 bases, with 15 bases sitting between them.

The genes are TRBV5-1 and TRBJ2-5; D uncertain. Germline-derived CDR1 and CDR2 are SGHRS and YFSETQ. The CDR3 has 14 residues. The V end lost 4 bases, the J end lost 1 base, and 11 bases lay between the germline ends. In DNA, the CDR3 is TGCGCCAGCAGCCACTCAAGATTCCAAGAGACCCAGTACTTC. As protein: CASSHSRFQETQYF.